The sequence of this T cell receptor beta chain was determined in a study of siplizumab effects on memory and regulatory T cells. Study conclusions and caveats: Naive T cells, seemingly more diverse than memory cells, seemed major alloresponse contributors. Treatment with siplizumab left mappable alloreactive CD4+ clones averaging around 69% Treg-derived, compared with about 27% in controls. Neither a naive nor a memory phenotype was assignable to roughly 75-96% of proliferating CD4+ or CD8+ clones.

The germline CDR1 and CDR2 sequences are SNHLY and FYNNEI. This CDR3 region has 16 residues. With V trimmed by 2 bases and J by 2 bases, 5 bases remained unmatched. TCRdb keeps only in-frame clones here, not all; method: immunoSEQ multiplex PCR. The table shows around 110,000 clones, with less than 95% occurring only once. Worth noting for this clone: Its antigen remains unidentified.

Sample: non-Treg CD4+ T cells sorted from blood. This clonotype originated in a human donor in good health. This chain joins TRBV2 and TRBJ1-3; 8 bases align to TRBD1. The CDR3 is CASSEMGQETGNTIYF. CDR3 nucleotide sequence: TGTGCCAGCAGTGAAATGGGACAGGAGACTGGAAACACCATATATTTT.